One sample yielded the 11 T cell receptor beta chains listed below, sequenced in a study of identical twins. A single record per CDR3 protein comes from TCRdb applying MiXCR to the 5' RACE reads. The sample contains fewer than 500,000 distinct CDR3 sequences, 20% to 30% of which appear only once. Another study also made use of these data, one on T cells expressing NK-cell markers.

Sequenced material: CD4+ T cells sorted from blood. These receptors came from a woman aged 18-29 years in good health.

This clonotype occurred a few times. V and J are TRBV6-1 and TRBJ2-1, with unresolved D. V lost 6 bases, J lost 0 bases, and 6 bases lay in between. The length of the CDR3 is 13 residues. The germline V gene has CDR1 MNHNS and CDR2 SASEGT. The CDR3 DNA is TGTGCCAGCAGGACCCTCTCCTACAATGAGCAGTTCTTC. It translates to CASRTLSYNEQFF.

The chain is built from TRBV29-1 and TRBJ2-3; D may match TRBD1 or TRBD2 (6 bases each). Germline V gene lookup returns CDR1 SQVTM and CDR2 ANQGSEA. Between the trimmed V and J ends, which lost 4 bases and 4 bases, there was a span of 12 bases. The CDR3 contains 13 residues. The CDR3 coding sequence is TGCAGCGTTGTACAGGGAGGTTCAGATACGCAGTATTTT. The encoded protein is CSVVQGGSDTQYF.

This clonotype was counted between two and nine times. The rearrangement joins TRBV7-9 to TRBJ1-4; 7 bases fit TRBD1. Trimming cost V 5 bases and J 6 bases; bases outside gene matches: 6. The CDR3 runs 14 residues. From germline, CDR1 is SEHNR and CDR2 FQNEAQ (reference sequence). The CDR3 coding sequence is TGTGCCAGCAGCGCCGGGACAGTTGATGAAAAACTGTTTTTT. Translating gives CASSAGTVDEKLFF.

About this clonotype: Its ends do not fully match the called genes, so a read error is possible. The chain has TRBV5-1 and TRBJ2-3; D is perhaps TRBD1 (6 bases). Germline V gene data show CDR1 as SGHRS and CDR2 as YFSETQ. The CDR3 totals 13 residues. The CDR3 nucleotides are TGCACCAGCAGCTCCAACAGGGCAGATACGCAGTATTTT. The encoded protein is CTSSSNRADTQYF.

CDR3 in DNA: TGTGCCAGCAGCTTTGGGACGAGGACAGATACGCAGTATTTT. Its translation is CASSFGTRTDTQYF. The V gene is TRBV9, the J gene TRBJ2-3; tentatively, D is TRBD1 or TRBD2 (5 bases each). Germline V gene sequence: CDR1 SGDLS, CDR2 YYNGEE. The length of the CDR3 is 14 residues. Trimming removed 4 bases at V and 3 bases at J, with 12 bases between.

The J gene is TRBJ1-1, the V gene TRBV14; D is possibly TRBD1 (5 bases). V lost 0 bases, J lost 1 base, and 15 bases lay in between. The CDR3 sequence is 17 residues long. The germline V gene has CDR1 SGHDN and CDR2 FVKESK. Here the CDR3 DNA reads TGTGCCAGCAGCCAAGATCATGGGAGGCAGGGGAACACTGAAGCTTTCTTT. Amino acids: CASSQDHGRQGNTEAFF.

Concerning this clonotype itself: This may arise from a read error, as a much more abundant clone is one base away. Since the CDR3 does not end with the conserved phenylalanine or tryptophan, this likely comes from a read error. The chain has TRBV12-3 or TRBV12-4 and TRBJ2-7; D is ambiguous. Trimming pared 0 bases from V and 2 bases from J, leaving 5 bases between. The CDR3 spans 13 residues. The CDR3 is CASSLAGPYEQYL. The CDR3 DNA reads as TGTGCCAGCAGTTTAGCGGGTCCCTACGAGCAGTACCTC.

CDR3 region: CASSLSKETQYF. The CDR3 DNA follows: TGTGCCAGCAGCTTATCGAAAGAGACCCAGTACTTC. J is TRBJ2-5 and V is TRBV7-2; D call uncertain. Germline CDR1 and CDR2: SGHTA and FQGNSA. V was clipped by 2 bases and J by 3 bases, with 4 bases between them. The CDR3 runs to 12 residues.

V is TRBV6-2 or TRBV6-3 and J is TRBJ2-7, with 12 bases aligning to TRBD2. The trim removed 8 bases at V and 4 bases at J, leaving 3 bases unmatched. This CDR3 contains 13 residues. CDR1 and CDR2 from the germline V gene are MNHEY and SVGEGT. The CDR3 loop reads CASGGLAGYEQYF. DNA for the CDR3: TGTGCCAGCGGGGGACTAGCGGGTTACGAGCAGTACTTC.

The rearrangement links TRBV7-2 to TRBJ1-4, with D maybe TRBD1 (6 bases). Trimming shortened V by 5 bases and J by 5 bases, and 12 bases separated the two germline ends. CDR1 SGHTA and CDR2 FQGNSA come from the germline V gene. CDR3 size: 14 residues. The CDR3 region is CASSRGAGNEKLFF. As DNA, the CDR3 is TGTGCCAGCAGCCGGGGGGCTGGGAATGAAAAACTGTTTTTT.

This chain joins TRBV29-1 and TRBJ1-1, with a possible D match to TRBD1 (5 bases). Germline V CDR1 and CDR2: SQVTM, ANQGSEA. V was pared by 2 bases and J by 7 bases, with 11 bases between. The CDR3 covers 12 residues. The CDR3 sequence: CSVERRQYEAFF. The CDR3 bases are TGCAGCGTTGAAAGGAGACAGTATGAAGCTTTCTTT.